This T cell receptor beta chain was identified during a study of shared clonotypes between healthy human individuals. DNA input for the unsorted PBMC replicate PCRs was about 300 ng, 30,000 or so T cell genomes. Produced via immunoSEQ multiplex PCR; TCRdb's table is partial and in-frame only. The data show 450,000 to 600,000 clones, with 79% seen just once and roughly 13% held by the top ten. CDR1 is SGDLS, CDR2 YYNGEE, per germline. The CDR3 extends over 14 amino acids. Trimming pared 7 bases from V and 1 base from J, leaving 13 bases between. Material: PBMCs. The receptor was isolated from a woman between 40 and 55 years old in good health. Some clones in this sample may be carry-over from other donors' samples. The chain has TRBV9 and TRBJ2-3, with a weak D call TRBD2 (6 bases). CDR3 bases: TGTGCCAGCGGTAACGGGAGAGGCACAGATACGCAGTATTTT. Amino acids: CASGNGRGTDTQYF.